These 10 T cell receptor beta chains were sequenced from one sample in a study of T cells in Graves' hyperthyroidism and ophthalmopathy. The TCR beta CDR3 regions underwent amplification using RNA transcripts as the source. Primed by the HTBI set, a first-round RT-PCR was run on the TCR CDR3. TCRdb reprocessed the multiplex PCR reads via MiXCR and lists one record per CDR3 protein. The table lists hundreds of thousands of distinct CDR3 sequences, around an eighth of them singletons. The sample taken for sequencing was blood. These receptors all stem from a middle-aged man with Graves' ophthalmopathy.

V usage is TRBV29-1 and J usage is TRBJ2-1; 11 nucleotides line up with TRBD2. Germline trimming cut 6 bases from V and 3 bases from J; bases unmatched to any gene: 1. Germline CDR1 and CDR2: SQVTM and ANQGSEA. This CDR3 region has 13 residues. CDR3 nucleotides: TGCAGCGTAACTAGCGGGAGCTACAATGAGCAGTTCTTC. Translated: CSVTSGSYNEQFF.

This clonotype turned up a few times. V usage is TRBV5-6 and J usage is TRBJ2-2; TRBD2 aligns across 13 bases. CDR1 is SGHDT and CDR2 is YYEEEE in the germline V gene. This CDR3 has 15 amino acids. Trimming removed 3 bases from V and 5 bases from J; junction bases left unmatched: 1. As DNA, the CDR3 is TGTGCCAGCAGCTCACTAGCGGGAGGGACCGGGGAGCTGTTTTTT. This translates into CASSSLAGGTGELFF.

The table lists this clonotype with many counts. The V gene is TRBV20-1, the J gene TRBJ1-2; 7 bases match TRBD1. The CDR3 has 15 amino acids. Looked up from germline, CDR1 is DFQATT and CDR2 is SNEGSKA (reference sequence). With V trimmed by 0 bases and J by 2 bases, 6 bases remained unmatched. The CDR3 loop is CSARERDSPNYGYTF. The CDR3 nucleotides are TGCAGTGCTAGAGAAAGGGACAGCCCCAACTATGGCTACACCTTC.

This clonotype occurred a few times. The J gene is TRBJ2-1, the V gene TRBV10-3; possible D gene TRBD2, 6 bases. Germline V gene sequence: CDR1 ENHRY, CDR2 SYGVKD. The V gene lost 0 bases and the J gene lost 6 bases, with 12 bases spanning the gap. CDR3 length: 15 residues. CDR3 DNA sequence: TGTGCCATCAGTGAGTCTACGGGGGTCGTCAATGAGCAGTTCTTC. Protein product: CAISESTGVVNEQFF.

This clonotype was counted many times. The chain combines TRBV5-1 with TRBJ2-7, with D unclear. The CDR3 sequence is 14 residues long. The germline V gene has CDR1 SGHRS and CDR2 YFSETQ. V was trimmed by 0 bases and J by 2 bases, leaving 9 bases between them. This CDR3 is CASSLAGRTYEQYF. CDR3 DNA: TGCGCCAGCAGCTTGGCCGGACGGACCTACGAGCAGTACTTC.

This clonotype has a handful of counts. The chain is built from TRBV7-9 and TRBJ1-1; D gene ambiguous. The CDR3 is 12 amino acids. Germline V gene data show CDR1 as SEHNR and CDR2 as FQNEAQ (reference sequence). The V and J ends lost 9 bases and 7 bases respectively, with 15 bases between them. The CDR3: CASSRTADEAFF. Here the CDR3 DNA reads TGTGCCAGTTCGAGGACGGCGGATGAAGCTTTCTTT.

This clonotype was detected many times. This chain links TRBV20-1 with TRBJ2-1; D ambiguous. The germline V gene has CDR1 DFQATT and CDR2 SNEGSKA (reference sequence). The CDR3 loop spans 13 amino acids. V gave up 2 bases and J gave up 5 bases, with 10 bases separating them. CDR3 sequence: CSARHQLNNEQFF. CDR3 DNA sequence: TGCAGTGCTAGACACCAATTGAACAATGAGCAGTTCTTC.

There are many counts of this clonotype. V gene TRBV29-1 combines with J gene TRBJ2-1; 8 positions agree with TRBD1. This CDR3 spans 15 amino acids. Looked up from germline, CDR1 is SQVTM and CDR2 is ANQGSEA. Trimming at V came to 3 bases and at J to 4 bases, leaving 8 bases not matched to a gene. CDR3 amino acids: CSVEGPGGGYNEQFF. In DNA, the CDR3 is TGCAGCGTTGAGGGGCCAGGGGGCGGGTACAATGAGCAGTTCTTC.

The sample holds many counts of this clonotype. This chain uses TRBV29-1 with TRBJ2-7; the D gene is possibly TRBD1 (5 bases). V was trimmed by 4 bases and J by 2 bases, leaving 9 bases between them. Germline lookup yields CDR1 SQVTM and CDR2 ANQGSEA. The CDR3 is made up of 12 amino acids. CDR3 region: CSVGQGTYEQYF. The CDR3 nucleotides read TGCAGCGTTGGGCAGGGTACCTACGAGCAGTACTTC.

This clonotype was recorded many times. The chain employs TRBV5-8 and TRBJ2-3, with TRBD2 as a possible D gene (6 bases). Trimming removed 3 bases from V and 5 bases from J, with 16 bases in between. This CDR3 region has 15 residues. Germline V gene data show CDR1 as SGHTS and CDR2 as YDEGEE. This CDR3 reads CASSSTWGEGDTQYF. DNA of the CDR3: TGTGCCAGCAGCTCTACGTGGGGGGAAGGAGATACGCAGTATTTT.